These 18 T cell receptor beta chains were all obtained from the same sample, sequenced in a study of blood T cells in healthy people across ages. It was with a sample-barcoded 5' primer and a J-beta primer mix that a second PCR of about 7 to 12 cycles was run. One entry per CDR3 protein results from TCRdb running MiXCR on the 5' RACE reads. The table lists fewer than 700,000 distinct CDR3 sequences, less than 60% of them singletons. The specimen sequenced was blood. Source of these receptors: a man older than 75 in good health.

This clonotype occurred a few times. The chain recombines TRBV7-2 with TRBJ2-4, with D perhaps matching TRBD2 (7 bases). CDR1 and CDR2 (germline): SGHTA, FQGNSA. V dropped 2 bases and J dropped 7 bases, with 15 bases sitting between them. The CDR3 extends over 15 amino acids. The CDR3 loop reads CASSLSGGGANIQYF. In nucleotides, the CDR3 is TGTGCCAGCAGCTTAAGTGGGGGGGGGGCCAACATTCAGTACTTC.

This rearrangement joins TRBV5-1 to TRBJ1-5; D is unresolved. The ends were cut back, 2 bases at V and 4 bases at J, with 7 bases in the middle. Germline CDR1 is SGHRS and CDR2 is YFSETQ. The CDR3 has 13 residues. CDR3 protein: CASSLAQNQPQHF. CDR3 sequence (DNA): TGCGCCAGCAGCTTAGCGCAGAATCAGCCCCAGCATTTT.

This clonotype was counted once. The CDR3 is CASSSPANQPQHF. The CDR3 DNA reads TGTGCCAGCAGTTCCCCCGCAAATCAGCCCCAGCATTTT. The rearrangement uses TRBV28 and TRBJ1-5; D ambiguous. V shed 4 bases and J shed 4 bases, with 8 bases lying between them. The CDR3 is 13 residues long. Germline CDR1 and CDR2: MDHEN and SYDVKM.

The chain carries TRBV7-3 and TRBJ1-1; the match to TRBD1 covers 8 bases. CDR1 and CDR2 (germline): SGHTA, FQGTGA. The V segment lost 4 bases and the J segment 4 bases; nucleotides outside the gene matches: 11. This CDR3 region has 16 residues. The CDR3 sequence: CASSSGQGKKGTEAFF. The CDR3 region has the DNA TGTGCCAGCAGCTCAGGACAGGGTAAAAAGGGCACTGAAGCTTTCTTT.

V is TRBV7-2 and J is TRBJ2-3; D might be TRBD2 (5 bases). CDR1 and CDR2 (germline): SGHTA, FQGNSA. V was trimmed by 4 bases and J by 2 bases, leaving 10 bases between them. This CDR3 is built from 14 residues. The CDR3 is CASSWGAATDTQYF. DNA of the CDR3: TGTGCCAGCAGCTGGGGAGCGGCCACAGATACGCAGTATTTT.

In this sample, this clonotype turned up a few times. The chain has TRBV20-1 and TRBJ1-1, with TRBD1 matching 8 bases. Germline V lookup: CDR1 DFQATT, CDR2 SNEGSKA (reference sequence). V lost 5 bases, J lost 5 bases, and 7 bases stayed unmatched. The CDR3 has 13 amino acids. The CDR3 sequence is CSAPQGGGTEAFF. CDR3 bases: TGCAGTGCTCCACAGGGGGGAGGGACTGAAGCTTTCTTT.

V and J are TRBV5-1 and TRBJ1-5; 7 positions agree with TRBD1. Germline trimming cut 5 bases from V and 1 base from J; bases unmatched to any gene: 3. The CDR3 is 14 amino acids. Germline V lookup: CDR1 SGHRS, CDR2 YFSETQ. The CDR3 here is CASSEGASNQPQHF. DNA of the CDR3: TGCGCCAGCAGTGAGGGGGCAAGCAATCAGCCCCAGCATTTT.

The chain links TRBV7-2 to TRBJ2-6; D remains unclear. The CDR3 runs to 18 residues. Germline CDR1 reads SGHTA; CDR2 reads FQGNSA. The ends were cut back, 1 base at V and 1 base at J, with 14 bases in the middle. Here the CDR3 reads CASSLEELFRSGANVLTF. CDR3 coding DNA: TGTGCCAGCAGCTTAGAGGAGCTCTTTCGATCTGGGGCCAACGTCCTGACTTTC. The full variable domain, with the rest looked up from reference TRBV7-2 and TRBJ2-6, is GAGVSQSPSNKVTEKGKDVELRCDPISGHTALYWYRQSLGQGLEFLIYFQGNSAPDKSGLPSDRFSAERTGGSVSTLTIQRTQQEDSAVYLCASSLEELFRSGANVLTFGAGSRLTVL.

This clonotype was detected ten times or more. V usage is TRBV20-1 and J usage is TRBJ2-7; weak D call: TRBD2 (5 bases). This CDR3 region has 15 residues. Germline CDR1 reads DFQATT; CDR2 reads SNEGSKA (reference sequence). V lost 0 bases and J lost 5, with 17 bases in between. The CDR3 region has the DNA TGCAGTGCTAGAGATCATATAGGGCTAGCAGACGAGCAGTACTTC. Its translation is CSARDHIGLADEQYF.

J is TRBJ1-2 and V is TRBV20-1; no firm D call. Trimming pared 4 bases from V and 3 bases from J, leaving 15 bases between. The CDR3 has 14 residues. Germline CDR1 is DFQATT and CDR2 is SNEGSKA (reference sequence). The CDR3 DNA sequence: TGCAGTGCTATCCCCCCCATAGTTGACTATGGCTACACCTTC. Its protein product is CSAIPPIVDYGYTF.

For this clonotype: An end of the junction differs from the germline gene, which may be a read error. The V and J genes are TRBV20-1 and TRBJ1-5, with D tentatively TRBD1 (5 bases). There are 13 residues in the CDR3. CDR1 is DFQATT, CDR2 SNEGSKA, per germline (reference sequence). The chain's CDR3 is CGARGFSNQPQHF. CDR3 sequence (DNA): TGCGGTGCTAGGGGTTTCAGCAATCAGCCCCAGCATTTT.

This clonotype was found a few times. The V gene is TRBV12-3 or TRBV12-4, the J gene TRBJ2-5, with 12 positions matching TRBD1. V was pared by 3 bases and J by 0 bases, with 5 bases of the junction left unmatched. The CDR3 has 17 residues. The CDR3 spells CASSFRGQGANQETQYF. The CDR3 DNA reads TGTGCCAGCAGTTTCAGGGGACAGGGGGCGAACCAAGAGACCCAGTACTTC.

V gene TRBV4-3 combines with J gene TRBJ2-5; no definite D call. CDR1 is LGHNA, CDR2 YSLEER, per germline. Between the trimmed V and J ends, which lost 0 bases and 5 bases, there was a span of 13 bases. The CDR3 contains 15 residues. CDR3 DNA sequence: TGCGCCAGCAGCCAAGATTTAGCTAGGGTGGAGACCCAGTACTTC. Translating it yields CASSQDLARVETQYF.

This clonotype has just a few counts. This chain's CDR3 is CASSPVPDIPGWTQYF. DNA for the CDR3: TGTGCCAGCAGCCCAGTCCCTGACATTCCCGGGTGGACCCAGTACTTC. The chain has TRBV7-2 and TRBJ2-5; no clear D. Looked up from germline, CDR1 is SGHTA and CDR2 is FQGNSA. V lost 5 bases, J lost 7 bases, and 23 bases lay in between. The CDR3 has 16 amino acids.

The rearrangement links TRBV2 to TRBJ2-3; 12 nucleotides agree with TRBD2. Germline lookup yields CDR1 SNHLY and CDR2 FYNNEI. Trimming at V came to 6 bases and at J to 5 bases, leaving 9 bases not matched to a gene. The CDR3 runs to 16 residues. The CDR3: CASRTRGLAGRDTQYF. The CDR3 DNA reads TGTGCCAGCAGAACAAGAGGACTAGCGGGACGAGATACGCAGTATTTT.

This clonotype showed up just once. The chain has TRBV5-1 and TRBJ2-1; TRBD2 might be the D (6 bases). The V gene lost 5 bases and the J gene lost 4 bases, with 22 bases spanning the gap. Germline lookup yields CDR1 SGHRS and CDR2 YFSETQ. This CDR3 is 17 amino acids long. CDR3 protein: CASRVRGTVSPYNEQFF. DNA for the CDR3: TGCGCCAGCAGAGTCCGGGGGACGGTCTCGCCTTACAATGAGCAGTTCTTC.

This clonotype has more than one count but fewer than ten. The chain uses TRBV5-1 and TRBJ2-7; 10 positions match TRBD1. CDR1 and CDR2 from the germline V gene are SGHRS and YFSETQ. V was clipped by 4 bases and J by 7 bases; unmatched bases: 5. The CDR3 has 13 residues. The CDR3 loop reads CASSRGQGDEQYF. CDR3 coding DNA: TGCGCCAGCAGCCGCGGACAGGGGGATGAGCAGTACTTC.

The rearrangement joins TRBV18 to TRBJ2-1, with D uncertain. V gave up 1 base and J gave up 0 bases, with 16 bases separating them. The germline V gene has CDR1 KGHSH and CDR2 LQKENI. CDR3 size: 18 residues. This CDR3 is CASSPLYGNLSSYNEQFF. CDR3 bases: TGTGCCAGCTCACCACTGTATGGGAATCTAAGCTCCTACAATGAGCAGTTCTTC.